These 22 T cell receptor beta chains were all obtained from the same sample, sequenced in a study of T cells in women clearing cervical HPV infection. Sequencing used immunoSEQ multiplex PCR; TCRdb keeps in-frame clones, though not all of them. The table lists about 39,000 clones. The specimen sequenced was blood buffy coat. The receptors originated from a woman between 18 and 69 years old with a cervical HPV16 infection that either progressed to CIN3+ or cleared (not recorded which).

Concerning this clone itself: The CDR3 end is not reached by the read, which stops 3 residues before it; the germline J gene fills it in. The chain recombines TRBV7-9 with TRBJ1-3, with TRBD1 matching over 7 bases. There are 14 residues in the CDR3. J was trimmed by 0 bases and V by 8 bases; bases with no gene match: 4. CDR1 SEHNR and CDR2 FQNEAQ come from the germline V gene (reference sequence). CDR3 residues: CASAQGNSGNTIYF. CDR3 DNA (partial): TGTGCCAGCGCACAGGGGAACTCTGGAAACACC. Full variable domain (missing parts from reference TRBV7-9 and TRBJ1-3): DTGVSQNPRHKITKRGQNVTFRCDPISEHNRLYWYRQTLGQGPEFLTYFQNEAQLEKSRLLSDRFSAERPKGSFSTLEIQRTEQGDSAMYLCASAQGNSGNTIYFGEGSWLTVV.

As concerns this clone: The read ends 3 residues shy of where the CDR3 ends; the end is completed using the germline J gene. The chain uses TRBV10-3 and TRBJ1-1; the match to TRBD1 covers 8 bases. V shed 7 bases and J 3 bases; nucleotides not matched to a gene: 13. This CDR3 is built from 16 residues. CDR1 ENHRY and CDR2 SYGVKD come from the germline V gene. The CDR3 region is CAITLGQVGGDTEAFF. Partial CDR3 DNA: TGTGCCATCACCTTGGGACAGGTGGGGGGGGACACTGAA.

Partial CDR3 DNA: TGTGCCAGCAGCTTCTTACAGGACAGGGTGAATGAG. As protein: CASSFLQDRVNE. Given in full, the CDR3 is CASSFLQDRVNEQFF. The chain employs TRBV5-8 and TRBJ2-1; 8 bases line up with TRBD1. The missing CDR3 end, 3 residues past where the read stops, is filled in from the germline J gene. This CDR3 region has 15 residues. The trim removed 2 bases at V and 7 bases at J, leaving 8 bases unmatched. Germline V CDR1 and CDR2: SGHTS, YDEGEE.

The covered CDR3 bases are TGTGCCAGCAGCCAAGGTAGGTCTAGCGCATTCCAAGAGACC. It is translated as CASSQGRSSAFQET. The CDR3, in full, reads CASSQGRSSAFQETQYF. The chain recombines TRBV4-2 with TRBJ2-5; TRBD2 is a possible D gene (6 bases). The read gets to within 3 residues of the CDR3 end, and the germline J gene fills in the rest. Germline CDR1 reads LGHNA; CDR2 reads YNFKEQ. Trimming removed 1 base from V and 1 base from J, with 16 bases in between. The CDR3 sequence is 17 residues long.

A note on this clone: The CDR3 is cut off 3 residues early in the read; its end comes from the germline J gene. J is TRBJ1-1 and V is TRBV2, with D possibly being TRBD1 (5 bases). This CDR3 has 15 residues. V dropped 2 bases and J dropped 5 bases, with 15 bases sitting between them. Germline V gene data show CDR1 as SNHLY and CDR2 as FYNNEI. CDR3 protein: CASSERRTGGTEAFF. Partial CDR3 DNA: TGTGCCAGCAGTGAACGCAGGACGGGGGGAACTGAA.

On this clone: The read ends 3 residues shy of where the CDR3 ends; the end is completed using the germline J gene. V gene TRBV2 combines with J gene TRBJ1-5, with a tentative D call TRBD1 (6 bases). The CDR3 has 14 amino acids. Trimming left V 6 bases short and J 7 bases short, with 16 bases between. From germline, CDR1 is SNHLY and CDR2 FYNNEI. The CDR3 here is CASSIQGVQQPQHF. The DNA read from the CDR3 is TGTGCCAGCAGCATACAGGGAGTACAGCAGCCC. Supplemented by reference TRBV2 and TRBJ1-5, the full variable domain reads EPEVTQTPSHQVTQMGQEVILRCVPISNHLYFYWYRQILGQKVEFLVSFYNNEISEKSEIFDDQFSVERPDGSNFTLKIRSTKLEDSAMYFCASSIQGVQQPQHFGDGTRLSIL.

Details on this clone: The CDR3 goes on 3 residues after the read ends, and that part is filled in from the germline J gene. V is TRBV18 and J is TRBJ2-3; 9 nucleotides agree with TRBD2. V dropped 0 bases and J dropped 6; count of bases not matched to a gene: 7. This CDR3 has 16 amino acids. Looked up from germline, CDR1 is KGHSH and CDR2 is LQKENI. This CDR3 reads CASSPPTLAGLDTQYF. The part of the CDR3 DNA that was read is TGTGCCAGCTCACCACCTACGCTAGCGGGGTTGGATACG.

Details on this clone: The read gets to within 3 residues of the CDR3 end, and the germline J gene fills in the rest. The V gene is TRBV20-1, the J gene TRBJ2-1; 9 nucleotides align to TRBD2. The V gene end was trimmed by 0 bases and the J gene end by 3 bases; junction bases not matched to a gene: 6. Looked up from germline, CDR1 is DFQATT and CDR2 is SNEGSKA (reference sequence). The length of the CDR3 is 16 residues. CDR3 sequence reads: CSARDHERGVYNEQFF. Incomplete CDR3 DNA: TGCAGTGCTAGAGATCATGAGCGGGGGGTCTACAATGAG.

Details on this clone: The read ends 3 residues shy of where the CDR3 ends; the end is completed using the germline J gene. The V gene is TRBV6-1, the J gene TRBJ2-7; 10 positions agree with TRBD2. Germline CDR1 reads MNHNS; CDR2 reads SASEGT. J was trimmed by 0 bases and V by 1 base; bases with no gene match: 0. The CDR3 contains 15 residues. CDR3: CASSEGTSGSYEQYF. The covered CDR3 bases are TGTGCCAGCAGTGAAGGGACTAGCGGCTCCTACGAG.

Partial CDR3 DNA: TGCAGTGCTAGAGATCAAGGCCACAACTATGAA. Encoded protein: CSARDQGHNYE. The whole CDR3 reads CSARDQGHNYEAFF. V gene TRBV20-1 combines with J gene TRBJ1-1; no clear D. The read comes to an end 3 residues before the CDR3 does, leaving the germline J gene to fill in the end. Germline CDR1 DFQATT, CDR2 SNEGSKA (reference sequence). Trimming removed 0 bases from V and 7 bases from J, with 15 bases in between. This CDR3 comprises 14 residues.

Turning to this clone: The read ends 3 residues before the CDR3 terminus; that terminus is restored from the germline J gene. The J gene is TRBJ2-2, the V gene TRBV7-2, with D tentatively TRBD1 (5 bases). The V end lost 0 bases, the J end lost 3 bases, and 11 bases lay between the germline ends. Germline loops: CDR1 SGHTA, CDR2 FQGNSA. This CDR3 is built from 16 residues. CDR3 bases read: TGTGCCAGCAGCTTAGCACAGGCGAGTGACACCGGGGAG. It is translated as CASSLAQASDTGE. Given in full, the CDR3 is CASSLAQASDTGELFF.

On this clone itself: The read finishes 3 residues shy of the CDR3 end, and the germline J gene is used to complete it. The chain employs TRBV2 and TRBJ2-2; TRBD1 aligns across 7 bases. V gave up 9 bases and J gave up 7 bases; unmatched junction bases: 11. The CDR3 covers 14 residues. Germline values: CDR1 SNHLY, CDR2 FYNNEI. CDR3 residues: CASQGQPEVGELFF. The covered CDR3 bases are TGTGCCAGTCAGGGACAGCCGGAGGTCGGGGAG. The full variable domain, in which reference TRBV2 and TRBJ2-2 provide the parts outside the CDR3, is EPEVTQTPSHQVTQMGQEVILRCVPISNHLYFYWYRQILGQKVEFLVSFYNNEISEKSEIFDDQFSVERPDGSNFTLKIRSTKLEDSAMYFCASQGQPEVGELFFGEGSRLTVL.

In regard to this clone: The read terminates 3 residues before the CDR3 end, so the remaining end is supplied by the germline J gene. The chain couples TRBV19 to TRBJ1-3; no definite D call. V lost 4 bases and J lost 0, with 10 bases in between. Germline CDR1 and CDR2: LNHDA and SQIVND (reference sequence). CDR3 length: 15 amino acids. The CDR3 protein is CASSTTTSSGNTIYF. The DNA read from the CDR3 is TGTGCCAGTAGTACTACTACCAGCTCTGGAAACACC.

Notes on this clone: Read sequence stops 3 residues before the CDR3 end, and the germline J gene provides the missing end. The chain links TRBV18 to TRBJ1-1, with no clear D. Per germline, CDR1 KGHSH and CDR2 LQKENI. The CDR3 length is 13 residues. The CDR3 DNA, read in part, is TGTGCCAGCTCACCACCAGCATGGTCCGTC. It translates to CASSPPAWSV. The full CDR3 protein reads CASSPPAWSVAFF.

Partial CDR3 DNA: TGTGCCAGCAGCCCAGGTGGTTACGAG. It translates to CASSPGGYE. The CDR3, in full, reads CASSPGGYEQYF. The chain recombines TRBV9 with TRBJ2-7; D not certain. The read terminates 3 residues before the CDR3 end, so the remaining end is supplied by the germline J gene. The CDR3 length is 12 residues. Germline values: CDR1 SGDLS, CDR2 YYNGEE. Trimming took 4 bases from V and 4 from J, leaving 9 bases between them. Filled out from reference TRBV9 and TRBJ2-7, the complete variable domain reads DSGVTQTPKHLITATGQRVTLRCSPRSGDLSVYWYQQSLDQGLQFLIQYYNGEERAKGNILERFSAQQFPDLHSELNLSSLELGDSALYFCASSPGGYEQYFGPGTRLTVT.

With respect to this clone: The read ends 3 residues before the CDR3 terminus; that terminus is restored from the germline J gene. The chain combines TRBV19 with TRBJ2-5, with a tentative D call TRBD2 (5 bases). The CDR3 loop spans 16 amino acids. Germline values: CDR1 LNHDA, CDR2 SQIVND (reference sequence). Deletions cut 5 bases from V and 6 bases from J, with 22 bases between. This CDR3 is CASSASRGRRQQTQYF. The CDR3 bases that were read are TGTGCCAGTAGTGCTAGCAGAGGACGCCGGCAGCAGACC.

CDR3 bases read: TGTGCCAGTTCAGACAGGGGGGTTCTCAGGGATGAG. It specifies CASSDRGVLRDE. The full-length CDR3 reads as CASSDRGVLRDEQFF. The rearrangement joins TRBV25-1 to TRBJ2-1; TRBD1 matches at 9 bases. The CDR3 end falls 3 residues outside the read, so it is completed with the germline J gene. Germline-derived CDR1 and CDR2 are MGHDK and SYGVNS. The CDR3 totals 15 residues. Trimming cost V 9 bases and J 8 bases; bases outside gene matches: 14. The full variable domain, completed using reference TRBV25-1 and TRBJ2-1, is EADIYQTPRYLVIGTGKKITLECSQTMGHDKMYWYQQDPGMELHLIHYSYGVNSTEKGDLSSESTVSRIRTEHFPLTLESARPSHTSQYLCASSDRGVLRDEQFFGPGTRLTVL.

On this clone itself: With the read ending 3 residues before the CDR3 end, the germline J gene is used to fill in that end. The V gene is TRBV5-1, the J gene TRBJ1-3, with 7 bases matching TRBD1. This CDR3 spans 15 amino acids. V was clipped by 4 bases and J by 6 bases; unmatched bases: 10. In germline, CDR1 is SGHRS, CDR2 YFSETQ. CDR3 DNA (partial): TGCGCCAGCAGCGGGAACACAGGGGACCTAAACACC. It encodes CASSGNTGDLNT. The full-length CDR3 reads as CASSGNTGDLNTIYF.

About this clone: The read ends 3 residues early relative to the CDR3; the germline J gene fills the gap. The genes are TRBV7-9 and TRBJ2-7; 11 bases line up with TRBD2. The V gene's germline CDR1 is SEHNR and CDR2 FQNEAQ (reference sequence). The CDR3 loop spans 14 amino acids. V shed 3 bases, J shed 6 bases, and the junction held 4 bases outside the gene matches. This CDR3 is CASSFIAGGLEQYF. CDR3 bases read: TGTGCCAGCAGCTTTATAGCGGGGGGGCTCGAG.

In regard to this clone: The read terminates 3 residues ahead of where the CDR3 ends, so the germline J gene completes it. This chain connects TRBV12-3 or TRBV12-4 to TRBJ1-2; a weak D match, TRBD1 (6 bases). The CDR3 runs to 12 residues. Trimming pared 10 bases from V and 1 base from J, leaving 10 bases between. The part of the CDR3 DNA that was read is TGTGCCACTACAGGGCGTAACTATGGC. This gives the protein CATTGRNYG. The whole CDR3 protein reads CATTGRNYGYTF.

As to this clone: The read is 3 residues too short to cover the CDR3 end, so that end is filled in from the germline J gene. The V call is TRBV20-1, the J call TRBJ2-3, with 7 nucleotides matching TRBD1. The CDR3 spans 12 residues. Germline CDR1 DFQATT, CDR2 SNEGSKA (reference sequence). Germline trimming cut 6 bases from V and 4 bases from J; bases unmatched to any gene: 4. The CDR3 here is CSAQGGPDTQYF. CDR3 bases read: TGCAGTGCCCAAGGGGGCCCAGATACG.

Regarding this clone: From the germline J gene comes the end of the CDR3, since the read stops 3 residues before it. This chain connects TRBV7-9 to TRBJ1-6, with 9 bases identical to TRBD1. Unmatched junction bases numbered 2, after V lost 2 bases and J lost 6 bases. Germline CDR1 and CDR2: SEHNR and FQNEAQ (reference sequence). The CDR3 has 15 amino acids. CDR3 bases read: TGTGCCAGCAGCTTACGGGACAGGGTTAATTCACCC. Its translation: CASSLRDRVNSP. The full CDR3 is CASSLRDRVNSPLHF.